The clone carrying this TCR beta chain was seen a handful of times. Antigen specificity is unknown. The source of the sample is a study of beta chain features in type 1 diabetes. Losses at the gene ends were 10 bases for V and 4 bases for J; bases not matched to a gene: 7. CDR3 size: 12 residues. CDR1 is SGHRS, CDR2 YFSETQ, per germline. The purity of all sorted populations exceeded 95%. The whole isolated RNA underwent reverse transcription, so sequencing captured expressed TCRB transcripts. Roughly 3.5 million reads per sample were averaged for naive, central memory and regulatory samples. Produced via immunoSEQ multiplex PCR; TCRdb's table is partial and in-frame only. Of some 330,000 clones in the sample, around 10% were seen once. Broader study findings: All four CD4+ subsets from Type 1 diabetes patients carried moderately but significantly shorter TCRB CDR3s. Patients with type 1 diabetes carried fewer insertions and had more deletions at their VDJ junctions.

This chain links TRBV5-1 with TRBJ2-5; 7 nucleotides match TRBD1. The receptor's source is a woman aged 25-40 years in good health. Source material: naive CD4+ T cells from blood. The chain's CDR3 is CASKGAGETQYF. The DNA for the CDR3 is TGCGCCTCGAAGGGGGCAGGAGAGACCCAGTACTTC.